This is a list of T cell receptor beta chains from one sample in a study of shared clonotypes between healthy human individuals. Generated by immunoSEQ multiplex PCR, the TCRdb table keeps only in-frame clones and is missing some. The sample contains around 480,000 clones, over 60% of which appear only once. Sequencing was performed on PBMCs. These receptors all stem from a woman aged 35 to 49 in good health. Some clones in this sample may be carry-over from other donors' samples. Both conserved end residues are part of each CDR3. Each record gives: clone size, J gene, V gene, D gene, CDR3 length, CDR3 DNA, CDR3 protein. A D gene is named only where the DNA matches it firmly. Not every row has a clone size; where given, it reads once, few, many or a size class.

. TRBJ2-1 TRBV7-7 . 13 TGTGCTAGCAGCCCTGACAGTCTCGGAGAGCAGTTCTTC CASSPDSLGEQFF
few TRBJ1-1 TRBV5-6 . 17 TGTGCCAGCAGCGCGAGCCGGGGGACATCGGTGAGCACTGAAGCTTTCTTT CASSASRGTSVSTEAFF
. TRBJ2-5 TRBV4-2 TRBD1 16 TGTGCCAGCAGCCAAGTAGGGACAGGGGGCGAAGAGACCCAGTACTTC CASSQVGTGGEETQYF
few TRBJ2-2 TRBV9 . 15 TGTGCCAGCAGCGTAGACCAGGGACTCACCGGGGAGCTGTTTTTT CASSVDQGLTGELFF
. TRBJ2-2 TRBV28 TRBD1 16 TGTGCCAGCAGTTTTGCAGGGACAGCCCAAGTAGGGGAGCTGTTTTTT CASSFAGTAQVGELFF
. TRBJ1-2 TRBV7-8 . 15 TGTGCCAGCAGCTTAGGGCAACCGGGTCCTGATGGCTACACCTTC CASSLGQPGPDGYTF
. TRBJ2-2 TRBV19 . 15 TGTGCCAGTAGTACCTACCGGGAAAACACCGGGGAGCTGTTTTTT CASSTYRENTGELFF
. TRBJ2-3 TRBV5-1 TRBD2 15 TGCGCCAGCAGCCCAGGACTAGCCCCCACAGATACGCAGTATTTT CASSPGLAPTDTQYF
once TRBJ2-3 TRBV30 TRBD2 15 TGTGCCTGGAGCCGCGGGGGTTTTTCCGCAGATACGCAGTATTTT CAWSRGGFSADTQYF
. TRBJ2-7 TRBV7-6 TRBD2 15 TGTGCCAGCAGCTTAGGGACTAGCAGCTCCTACGAGCAGTACTTC CASSLGTSSSYEQYF
. TRBJ2-5 TRBV5-4 TRBD1 16 TGTGCCAGCAGCTTAACCGGGACAGGGGACGTCGAGACCCAGTACTTC CASSLTGTGDVETQYF
once TRBJ2-1 TRBV4-2 . 16 TGTGCCAGCAGCCCCACGGGCCTCCGGGTTTACAATGAGCAGTTCTTC CASSPTGLRVYNEQFF
. TRBJ2-1 TRBV5-1 . 15 TGCGCCAGCAGCATCGCGAAGGGATCCTACAATGAGCAGTTCTTC CASSIAKGSYNEQFF
. TRBJ1-2 TRBV11-2 . 14 TGTGCCAGCAGCCCAGGAGGTCAGGGGTATGGCTACACCTTC CASSPGGQGYGYTF
. TRBJ1-1 TRBV5-1 TRBD1 16 TGCGCCAGCAGCTTGGCCGCTGGTTTCAGGGGGCATGAAGCTTTCTTT CASSLAAGFRGHEAFF
. TRBJ2-2 TRBV28 . 12 TGTGCCAGCAGAGTAGTCACCGGGGAGCTGTTTTTT CASRVVTGELFF
. TRBJ2-7 TRBV10-3 TRBD2 13 TGTGCCATCGGACTAGCGGAGATCTACGAGCAGTACTTC CAIGLAEIYEQYF
. TRBJ1-1 TRBV18 . 14 TGTGCCAGCTCACCCTCCAGTGGGAACACTGAAGCTTTCTTT CASSPSSGNTEAFF
. TRBJ2-7 TRBV21-1 . 16 TGTGCCAGCAGCAAAGGAACGAGGACAGGGCGGTCCGAGCAGTACTTC CASSKGTRTGRSEQYF
. TRBJ1-4 TRBV5-1 TRBD1 15 TGCGCCAGCAGCTTGGCCGGACAGGGGAACGAAAAACTGTTTTTT CASSLAGQGNEKLFF
once TRBJ2-2 TRBV11-2 TRBD2 16 TGTGCCAGCAGCCTAGCGGGAGTAGTTAACACCGGGGAGCTGTTTTTT CASSLAGVVNTGELFF
. TRBJ2-3 TRBV9 . 16 TGTGCCAGCAGCGTGGGACATGTTCCTAGCACAGATACGCAGTATTTT CASSVGHVPSTDTQYF
. TRBJ2-5 TRBV7-2 TRBD1 15 TGTGCCAGCAGCTTAGATCGTCAGGGGGCGGAGACCCAGTACTTC CASSLDRQGAETQYF
. TRBJ1-4 TRBV29-1 . 13 TGCAGCGTTGGGCCGGGACACCAAGAAAAACTGTTTTTT CSVGPGHQEKLFF
once TRBJ1-5 TRBV19 . 13 TGTGCCACCGCGGGGACGTATATCCAGCCCCAGCATTTT CATAGTYIQPQHF
. TRBJ2-5 TRBV7-9 . 12 TGTGCCAGCAGCTTAGGACTTTCCCCTTGGTACTTC CASSLGLSPWYF
. TRBJ2-7 TRBV27 TRBD1 15 TGTGCCAGCAGCCGGACAGGGGGCCCCGGGTACGAGCAGTACTTC CASSRTGGPGYEQYF
. TRBJ1-3 TRBV7-9 . 16 TGTGCCAGCAGCTTAGCGGGCAGGGCAGCTGGAAACACCATATATTTT CASSLAGRAAGNTIYF
. TRBJ2-2 TRBV4-2 . 13 TGTGCCAGCAGCCTCCGTGGGGCCGGGGAGCTGTTTTTT CASSLRGAGELFF
. TRBJ2-7 TRBV10-1 TRBD1 15 TGCGCCAGCAGTGAATTCGCCGGGACAGGGAACGAGCAGTACTTC CASSEFAGTGNEQYF
. TRBJ2-2 TRBV30 . 13 TGCGCCTGGAGGGCAGGGCACACCGGGGAGCTGTTTTTT CAWRAGHTGELFF
. TRBJ2-7 TRBV4-1 . 16 TGCGCCAGCAGCCACCTCCCCGGAGGGGGCCCCAGCGAGCAGTACTTC CASSHLPGGGPSEQYF
. TRBJ2-6 TRBV5-4 . 15 TGTGCCAGCAGCAGTAGTAGCTCTGGGGCCAACGTCCTGACTTTC CASSSSSSGANVLTF
. TRBJ1-3 TRBV5-1 . 16 TGCGCCAGCAGCCTCGACAGGCCGGGCACTGGAAACACCATATATTTT CASSLDRPGTGNTIYF
once TRBJ2-1 TRBV11-2 . 16 TGTGCCAGCAGCTTCCACAGGGAGGGTTTGAGGAATGAGCAGTTCTTC CASSFHREGLRNEQFF
. TRBJ2-2 TRBV7-2 TRBD1 16 TGTGCCAGCAGCAACCACAGGGGGCCCAACACCGGGGAGCTGTTTTTT CASSNHRGPNTGELFF
. TRBJ2-1 TRBV7-3 TRBD2 17 TGTGCCAGCAGCTTAATGGGACTAGGCGCGGAACGTAATGAGCAGTTCTTC CASSLMGLGAERNEQFF
. TRBJ2-7 TRBV28 TRBD1 14 TGTGCCAGCAGTTCGGGACAGGGGACCGACGAGCAGTACTTC CASSSGQGTDEQYF
few TRBJ2-2 TRBV25-1 TRBD2 17 TGTGCCAGCAGTGACCTAGGGACTAGCGGGAAGGCCGGGGAGCTGTTTTTT CASSDLGTSGKAGELFF
. TRBJ1-1 TRBV28 . 14 TGTGCCAGCAGTTTATTACAGGGTGGCACTGAAGCTTTCTTT CASSLLQGGTEAFF
. TRBJ2-3 TRBV5-1 . 14 TGCGCCAGCAGCTTGAGGCTCCTCCGGGATACGCAGTATTTT CASSLRLLRDTQYF
many TRBJ1-1 TRBV10-1 . 13 TGCGCCAGCAGCGTGGGTCTGAACACTGAAGCTTTCTTT CASSVGLNTEAFF
. TRBJ1-1 TRBV7-8 TRBD1 19 TGTGCCAGCACCCTTAGAGAGGGGACAGGGGACTTCATGAACACTGAAGCTTTCTTT CASTLREGTGDFMNTEAFF
. TRBJ1-5 TRBV11-1 . 14 TGTGCCAGCAGCTTAAGTTGTCGCAATCAGCCCCAGCATTTT CASSLSCRNQPQHF
. TRBJ2-2 TRBV27 . 12 TGTGCCAGCAGTTTTGGAGCCGGGGAGCTGTTTTTT CASSFGAGELFF
once TRBJ1-2 TRBV7-2 . 12 TGTGCCAGCAGCCCTGGAAACTATGGCTACACCTTC CASSPGNYGYTF
. TRBJ2-7 TRBV6-1 . 14 TGTGCCAGCCTTGGACTCGCGCCGTCCTACGAGCAGTACTTC CASLGLAPSYEQYF
. TRBJ1-1 TRBV29-1 . 14 TGCAGCGTTTGGATCAGATACATGAACACTGAAGCTTTCTTT CSVWIRYMNTEAFF
few TRBJ2-5 TRBV11-2 . 13 TGTGCCAGCAGCCGGACAGTCCAAGAGACCCAGTACTTC CASSRTVQETQYF
many TRBJ2-3 TRBV2 . 14 TGTGCCAGCCGCGACAGCCTCTACACAGATACGCAGTATTTT CASRDSLYTDTQYF
once TRBJ2-1 TRBV19 . 14 TGTGCCAGTAGTAGAGTAGACGTACCCACTGAGCAGTTCTTC CASSRVDVPTEQFF
. TRBJ2-1 TRBV9 TRBD2 15 TGTGCCAGCAGCGTCGGGGGGAGTGGCTACAATGAGCAGTTCTTC CASSVGGSGYNEQFF
once TRBJ1-1 TRBV7-2 . 13 TGTGCCAGCAGCTATAGGGTCGACACTGAAGCTTTCTTT CASSYRVDTEAFF
. TRBJ1-2 TRBV20-1 . 11 TGCAGTGCTAGAGGGGGAGGGGCTAACACCTTC CSARGGGANTF
once TRBJ2-1 TRBV11-2 TRBD2 14 TGTGCCAGCAGCTCCGGGACTAGCGGCAATGAGCAGTTCTTC CASSSGTSGNEQFF
. TRBJ1-2 TRBV6-5 TRBD1 15 TGTGCCAGCAGACCCGGACAGGGAGCTAACTATGGCTACACCTTC CASRPGQGANYGYTF
. TRBJ2-3 TRBV5-1 . 12 TGCGCCAGCAGCCCCTACACAGATACGCAGTATTTT CASSPYTDTQYF
. TRBJ2-1 TRBV9 . 13 TGTGCCAGCGGGATCAGCTCCTACAATGAGCAGTTCTTC CASGISSYNEQFF